The 23 T cell receptor beta chains listed next were all sequenced from one sample in a study of CD8 T cells in ankylosing spondylitis. One entry per CDR3 protein results from TCRdb running MiXCR on the 5' RACE reads. Found here are approximately 24,000 distinct CDR3 sequences, 2.5% of them singletons; the top ten hold about 7.8%. Sequencing input: blood, either unsorted or a sorted T cell fraction (not recorded which). The source is a female donor with ankylosing spondylitis or in good health (not recorded which).

This clonotype was observed many times. The V and J genes are TRBV9 and TRBJ2-3, with D unresolved. Between the trimmed V and J ends, which lost 4 bases and 1 base, there was a span of 13 bases. Germline V gene sequence: CDR1 SGDLS, CDR2 YYNGEE. This CDR3 has 15 residues. Written as DNA, the CDR3 is TGTGCCAGCAGCTCTTCTCGGGTGGGCACAGATACGCAGTATTTT. It translates to CASSSSRVGTDTQYF. The full variable domain, its missing parts supplied by reference TRBV9 and TRBJ2-3, is DSGVTQTPKHLITATGQRVTLRCSPRSGDLSVYWYQQSLDQGLQFLIQYYNGEERAKGNILERFSAQQFPDLHSELNLSSLELGDSALYFCASSSSRVGTDTQYFGPGTRLTVL.

The sample holds many counts of this clonotype. The chain employs TRBV9 and TRBJ1-2; D unclear. The germline V gene encodes CDR1 SGDLS and CDR2 YYNGEE. The CDR3 loop spans 17 amino acids. V was trimmed by 3 bases and J by 4 bases, leaving 22 bases between them. CDR3 in amino acids: CASSATPSPKVAYGYTF. The CDR3, as DNA: TGTGCCAGCAGCGCAACACCTTCGCCTAAGGTGGCCTATGGCTACACCTTC.

This clonotype is medium-sized within its sample. This chain links TRBV6-4 with TRBJ2-5, with 9 bases identical to TRBD2. The V segment lost 8 bases and the J segment 3 bases; nucleotides outside the gene matches: 7. The CDR3 spans 14 residues. CDR1 and CDR2 (germline): MRHNA, SNTAGT. The CDR3 DNA reads TGTGCCAGCCTCCCTTTAGCGGGGGAAGAGACCCAGTACTTC. Amino acid sequence: CASLPLAGEETQYF.

This clonotype was observed many times. The rearrangement links TRBV9 to TRBJ2-3; D is unclear. This CDR3 comprises 15 residues. The V gene's germline CDR1 is SGDLS and CDR2 YYNGEE. With 4 bases removed from V and 2 bases from J, the gap between germline ends came to 14 bases. The CDR3 here is CASSPSLRDTDTQYF. Written as DNA, the CDR3 is TGTGCCAGCAGCCCATCTTTGCGAGACACAGATACGCAGTATTTT.

This clonotype was seen many times. The V and J genes are TRBV9 and TRBJ2-3; D remains unclear. The V end was cut by 3 bases, the J end by 2 bases, with 7 bases between. Looked up from germline, CDR1 is SGDLS and CDR2 is YYNGEE. The CDR3 loop spans 13 amino acids. The CDR3 region has the DNA TGTGCCAGCAGCGAAGCCTACACAGATACGCAGTATTTT. Translating gives CASSEAYTDTQYF.

This clonotype appeared many times. The chain links TRBV9 to TRBJ2-1; TRBD2 matches 8 bases. The CDR3 has 16 residues. The germline V gene has CDR1 SGDLS and CDR2 YYNGEE. J was trimmed by 4 bases and V by 0 bases; bases with no gene match: 6. CDR3 sequence (DNA): TGTGCCAGCAGCGTAGGGGGCAGCGGGGGATACAATGAGCAGTTCTTC. Its translation: CASSVGGSGGYNEQFF.

The sample holds many counts of this clonotype. The chain is built from TRBV9 and TRBJ1-1; D is perhaps TRBD1 (5 bases). Trimming pared 0 bases from V and 0 bases from J, leaving 15 bases between. Germline CDR1 SGDLS, CDR2 YYNGEE. The CDR3 has 17 amino acids. The CDR3 coding sequence is TGTGCCAGCAGCGTAGGGGGGGTGAGGCCCGTGAACACTGAAGCTTTCTTT. Translated, it gives CASSVGGVRPVNTEAFF. Full variable domain (remainder filled in from reference TRBV9 and TRBJ1-1): DSGVTQTPKHLITATGQRVTLRCSPRSGDLSVYWYQQSLDQGLQFLIQYYNGEERAKGNILERFSAQQFPDLHSELNLSSLELGDSALYFCASSVGGVRPVNTEAFFGQGTRLTVV.

There are many counts of this clonotype. The gene calls are TRBV9 and TRBJ2-2, with unresolved D. Germline values: CDR1 SGDLS, CDR2 YYNGEE. The CDR3 is 14 amino acids. V shed 1 base and J shed 2 bases, with 6 bases lying between them. The CDR3 region has the DNA TGTGCCAGCAGCGTACAAGAAAACACCGGGGAGCTGTTTTTT. Protein product: CASSVQENTGELFF.

This clonotype was detected only a few times. This chain connects TRBV9 to TRBJ2-2; 12 positions agree with TRBD2. Trimming at V came to 0 bases and at J to 7 bases, leaving 4 bases not matched to a gene. Per the germline V gene, CDR1 is SGDLS and CDR2 is YYNGEE. This CDR3 comprises 16 residues. CDR3 in amino acids: CASSVGTSGMVGELFF. CDR3 coding DNA: TGTGCCAGCAGCGTAGGGACTAGCGGGATGGTCGGGGAGCTGTTTTTT. Supplemented by reference TRBV9 and TRBJ2-2, the full variable domain reads DSGVTQTPKHLITATGQRVTLRCSPRSGDLSVYWYQQSLDQGLQFLIQYYNGEERAKGNILERFSAQQFPDLHSELNLSSLELGDSALYFCASSVGTSGMVGELFFGEGSRLTVL.

In this sample, this clonotype turned up many times. The chain couples TRBV9 to TRBJ2-3, with 7 bases that match TRBD2. The CDR3 length is 15 residues. The germline gives CDR1 SGDLS, CDR2 YYNGEE. The junction had 1 base not matched to a gene; V was cut back by 0 bases and J by 0 bases. In DNA form, the CDR3 reads TGTGCCAGCAGCGTAGAAGCGGGGAGCACAGATACGCAGTATTTT. Translation gives CASSVEAGSTDTQYF.

There are many counts of this clonotype. This chain connects TRBV9 to TRBJ2-7, with 9 bases fitting TRBD1. This CDR3 contains 15 residues. V lost 0 bases and J lost 2; bases outside the gene matches: 3. CDR1 and CDR2 from the germline V gene are SGDLS and YYNGEE. This chain's CDR3 is CASSVAGQGTYEQYF. In nucleotides, the CDR3 is TGTGCCAGCAGCGTAGCTGGACAGGGGACCTACGAGCAGTACTTC.

This clonotype was recorded many times. The chain carries TRBV9 and TRBJ2-5; 9 positions match TRBD2. Germline CDR1 SGDLS, CDR2 YYNGEE. V lost 0 bases to trimming and J lost 5 bases; unmatched junction nucleotides: 2. CDR3 length: 14 amino acids. CDR3 residues: CASSVGAGGETQYF. CDR3 DNA sequence: TGTGCCAGCAGCGTAGGAGCGGGGGGTGAGACCCAGTACTTC.

This clonotype was seen many times. The CDR3 DNA is TGTGCCAGCAGCGTAGTGGACAAGCCCCCCTATGGCTACACCTTC. Its translation is CASSVVDKPPYGYTF. V usage is TRBV9 and J usage is TRBJ1-2, with TRBD1 as a possible D gene (5 bases). Germline V CDR1 and CDR2: SGDLS, YYNGEE. The V and J ends lost 0 bases and 4 bases respectively, with 13 bases between them. The CDR3 spans 15 residues.

This clonotype was seen at least ten times. The chain joins TRBV9 to TRBJ1-5; 8 bases map to TRBD1. V gave up 3 bases and J gave up 6 bases; unmatched junction bases: 5. The CDR3 covers 14 residues. Per germline, CDR1 SGDLS and CDR2 YYNGEE. Here the CDR3 DNA reads TGTGCCAGCAGCGCAGGACAGGGAGGTCAGCCCCAGCATTTT. Protein sequence: CASSAGQGGQPQHF.

At least ten counts were recorded for this clonotype. The V call is TRBV9, the J call TRBJ2-5, with 9 bases that match TRBD2. Germline V gives CDR1 SGDLS, CDR2 YYNGEE. V lost 4 bases and J lost 4; bases outside the gene matches: 14. The CDR3 length is 17 residues. CDR3 loop: CASSPPSVIAGAETQYF. DNA of the CDR3: TGTGCCAGCAGCCCCCCCAGCGTGATAGCGGGAGCAGAGACCCAGTACTTC.

The table lists this clonotype with many counts. The chain is built from TRBV9 and TRBJ2-7, with D possibly called TRBD1 or TRBD2 (5 bases each). Germline assignment: CDR1 SGDLS and CDR2 YYNGEE. The CDR3 covers 15 residues. The germline V and J ends were trimmed by 3 bases and 0 bases, with 13 bases remaining between them. CDR3 region: CASSAAWGSSYEQYF. The CDR3 nucleotides are TGTGCCAGCAGCGCCGCCTGGGGGTCCTCCTACGAGCAGTACTTC.

At least ten counts were recorded for this clonotype. The genes are TRBV9 and TRBJ2-5; 12 bases match TRBD2. The CDR3 spans 17 residues. Trimming took 4 bases from V and 0 from J; bases not matched to a gene: 7. Germline V gene data show CDR1 as SGDLS and CDR2 as YYNGEE. The CDR3 nucleotides read TGTGCCAGCAGCCCCGGACTAGCGGGATCTTACCAAGAGACCCAGTACTTC. Translated, it gives CASSPGLAGSYQETQYF.

This clonotype was recorded at least ten times. The genes are TRBV9 and TRBJ2-3; the D gene could be TRBD1 or TRBD2 (6 bases each). The germline V gene encodes CDR1 SGDLS and CDR2 YYNGEE. The CDR3 contains 14 residues. The V end was cut by 2 bases, the J end by 4 bases, with 11 bases between. As DNA, the CDR3 is TGTGCCAGCAGCGTTGGGGGGCTGGCAGATACGCAGTATTTT. It encodes CASSVGGLADTQYF.

This clonotype was detected many times. The chain employs TRBV9 and TRBJ1-2, with a possible D match to TRBD1 (6 bases). The V end was cut by 3 bases, the J end by 1 base, with 10 bases between. CDR3 size: 14 residues. CDR1 and CDR2 (germline): SGDLS, YYNGEE. The CDR3 sequence: CASSAFRGNYGYTF. DNA of the CDR3: TGTGCCAGCAGCGCATTCAGGGGTAACTATGGCTACACCTTC.

This clonotype was seen ten or more times. The V gene is TRBV9, the J gene TRBJ1-5; TRBD1 aligns across 10 bases. The trim removed 4 bases at V and 6 bases at J, leaving 7 bases unmatched. The germline CDR1 and CDR2 sequences are SGDLS and YYNGEE. The CDR3 loop spans 15 amino acids. The CDR3 sequence is CASSLGGQGTQPQHF. The CDR3 bases are TGTGCCAGCAGCCTAGGGGGACAGGGGACTCAGCCCCAGCATTTT.

This clonotype has at least ten counts. The J gene is TRBJ2-3, the V gene TRBV9; TRBD2 might be the D (5 bases). V was pared by 1 base and J by 5 bases, with 14 bases between. The V gene's germline CDR1 is SGDLS and CDR2 YYNGEE. The CDR3 totals 15 residues. The CDR3: CASSVYLGEGDTQYF. The DNA of the CDR3 is TGTGCCAGCAGCGTATATTTGGGAGAAGGAGATACGCAGTATTTT.

In this sample, this clonotype turned up many times. V usage is TRBV9 and J usage is TRBJ2-1; D is perhaps TRBD2 (6 bases). Looked up from germline, CDR1 is SGDLS and CDR2 is YYNGEE. V lost 3 bases to trimming and J lost 1 base, with 11 bases between them. CDR3 length: 15 amino acids. CDR3 loop: CASSATGESYNEQFF. The CDR3 nucleotides are TGTGCCAGCAGCGCCACGGGAGAGTCCTACAATGAGCAGTTCTTC.

By frequency in the sample, this clonotype is medium-sized. This chain links TRBV9 with TRBJ2-3; unclear D gene. This CDR3 is built from 15 residues. Germline loops: CDR1 SGDLS, CDR2 YYNGEE. V was clipped by 0 bases and J by 1 base, with 9 bases between them. In DNA form, the CDR3 reads TGTGCCAGCAGCGTAGAAGGTGCCCGCACAGATACGCAGTATTTT. Protein product: CASSVEGARTDTQYF.